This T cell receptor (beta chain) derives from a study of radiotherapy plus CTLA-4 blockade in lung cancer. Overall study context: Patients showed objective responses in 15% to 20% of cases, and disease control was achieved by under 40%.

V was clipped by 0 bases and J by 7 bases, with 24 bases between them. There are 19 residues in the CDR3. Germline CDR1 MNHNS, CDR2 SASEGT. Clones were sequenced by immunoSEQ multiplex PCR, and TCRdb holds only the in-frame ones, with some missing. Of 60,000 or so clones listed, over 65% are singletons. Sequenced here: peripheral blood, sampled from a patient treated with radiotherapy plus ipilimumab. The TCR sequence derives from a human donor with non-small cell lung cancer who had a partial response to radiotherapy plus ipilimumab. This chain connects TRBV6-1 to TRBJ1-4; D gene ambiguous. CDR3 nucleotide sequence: TGTGCCAGCAGTGAAGCTGGGCGTGGACCCAACCCGGGAAGTGAAAAACTGTTTTTT. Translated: CASSEAGRGPNPGSEKLFF.